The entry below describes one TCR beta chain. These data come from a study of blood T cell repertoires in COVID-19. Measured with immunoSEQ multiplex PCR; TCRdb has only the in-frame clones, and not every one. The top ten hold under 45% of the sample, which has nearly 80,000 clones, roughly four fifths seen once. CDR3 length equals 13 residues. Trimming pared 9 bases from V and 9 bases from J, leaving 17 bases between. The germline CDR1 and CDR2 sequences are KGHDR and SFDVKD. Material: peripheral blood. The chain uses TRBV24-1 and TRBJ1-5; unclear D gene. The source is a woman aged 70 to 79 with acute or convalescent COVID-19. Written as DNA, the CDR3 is TGTGCCACCCAACGAGCCATTAATTTGCCCCAGCATTTT. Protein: CATQRAINLPQHF.